This T cell receptor beta chain stems from a study of shared clonotypes between healthy human individuals. The germline gives CDR1 SEHNR, CDR2 FQNEAQ (reference sequence). This CDR3 is 18 amino acids long. Trimming shortened V by 1 base and J by 0 bases, and 18 bases separated the two germline ends. Naive CD8 isolation took CD45RO-negative cells positively selected for CCR7 and excluded terminally differentiated effector memory CD45RA+ cells. Adults of Caucasian background living in Nashville, Tennessee made up all donors. Assay: immunoSEQ multiplex PCR; the TCRdb copy retains only in-frame clones and omits some. This table has about 2 million clones, less than 95% appearing once.

This TCR derives from a man between 18 and 35 years old in good health. Sequenced material: naive CD8+ T cells sorted from blood. The gene calls are TRBV7-9 and TRBJ1-2; tentative D call: TRBD1 (5 bases). The CDR3 is CASSLENMGGVANYGYTF. The CDR3 bases are TGTGCCAGCAGCTTAGAAAATATGGGGGGTGTAGCTAACTATGGCTACACCTTC.